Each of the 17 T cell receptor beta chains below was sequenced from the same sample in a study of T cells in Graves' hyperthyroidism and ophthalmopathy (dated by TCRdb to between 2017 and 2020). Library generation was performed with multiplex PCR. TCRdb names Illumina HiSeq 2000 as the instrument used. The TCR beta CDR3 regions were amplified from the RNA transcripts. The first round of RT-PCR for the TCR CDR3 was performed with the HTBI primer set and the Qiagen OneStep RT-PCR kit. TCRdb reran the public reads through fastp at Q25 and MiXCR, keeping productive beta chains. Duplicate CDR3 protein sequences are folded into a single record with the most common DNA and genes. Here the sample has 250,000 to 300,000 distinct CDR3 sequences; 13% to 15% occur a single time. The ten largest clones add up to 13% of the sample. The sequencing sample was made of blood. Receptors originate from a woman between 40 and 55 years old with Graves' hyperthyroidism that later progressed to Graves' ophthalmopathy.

This chain's CDR3 is CASSQGGGSTDTQYF. As DNA, the CDR3 is TGTGCCAGCAGCCAAGGCGGCGGGAGCACAGATACGCAGTATTTT. This chain links TRBV7-2 with TRBJ2-3; perhaps TRBD2 as D (5 bases). This CDR3 has 15 amino acids. Germline V CDR1 and CDR2: SGHTA, FQGNSA. The V and J ends lost 5 bases and 0 bases respectively, with 12 bases between them.

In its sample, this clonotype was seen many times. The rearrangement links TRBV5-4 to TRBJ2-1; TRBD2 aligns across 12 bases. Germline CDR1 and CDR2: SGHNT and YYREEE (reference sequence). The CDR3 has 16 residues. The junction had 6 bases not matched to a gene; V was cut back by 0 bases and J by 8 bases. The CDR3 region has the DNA TGTGCCAGCAGCTTGGCCAAGACTAGCGGGGGTGATGAGCAGTTCTTC. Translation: CASSLAKTSGGDEQFF.

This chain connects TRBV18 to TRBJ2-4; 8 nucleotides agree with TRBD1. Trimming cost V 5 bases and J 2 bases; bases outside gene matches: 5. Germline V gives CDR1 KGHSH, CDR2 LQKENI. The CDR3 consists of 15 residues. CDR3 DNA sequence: TGTGCCAGCTCAGGGGACAGGAGTACCAAAAACATTCAGTACTTC. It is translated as CASSGDRSTKNIQYF. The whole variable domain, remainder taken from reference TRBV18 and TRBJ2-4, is NAGVMQNPRHLVRRRGQEARLRCSPMKGHSHVYWYRQLPEEGLKFMVYLQKENIIDESGMPKERFSAEFPKEGPSILRIQQVVRGDSAAYFCASSGDRSTKNIQYFGAGTRLSVL.

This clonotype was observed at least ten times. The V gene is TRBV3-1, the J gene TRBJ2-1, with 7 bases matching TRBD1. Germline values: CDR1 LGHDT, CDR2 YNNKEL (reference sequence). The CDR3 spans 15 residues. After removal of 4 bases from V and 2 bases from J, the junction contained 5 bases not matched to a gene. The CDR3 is CASSLPGTAYNEQFF. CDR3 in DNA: TGTGCCAGCAGCCTGCCCGGGACAGCCTACAATGAGCAGTTCTTC.

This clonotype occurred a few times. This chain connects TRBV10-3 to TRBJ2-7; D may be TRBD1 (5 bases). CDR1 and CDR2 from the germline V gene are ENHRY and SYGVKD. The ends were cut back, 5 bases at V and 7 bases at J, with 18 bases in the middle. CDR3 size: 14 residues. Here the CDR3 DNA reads TGTGCCATCAGTTTGGGGCCAGGGTTGGGAGAGCAGTACTTC. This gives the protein CAISLGPGLGEQYF.

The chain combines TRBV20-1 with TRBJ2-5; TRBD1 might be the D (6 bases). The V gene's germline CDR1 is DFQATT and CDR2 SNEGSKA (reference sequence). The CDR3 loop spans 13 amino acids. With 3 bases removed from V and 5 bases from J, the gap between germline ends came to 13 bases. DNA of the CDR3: TGCAGTGCTAGGGGGGCTCCTTTGGAGACCCAGTACTTC. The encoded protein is CSARGAPLETQYF.

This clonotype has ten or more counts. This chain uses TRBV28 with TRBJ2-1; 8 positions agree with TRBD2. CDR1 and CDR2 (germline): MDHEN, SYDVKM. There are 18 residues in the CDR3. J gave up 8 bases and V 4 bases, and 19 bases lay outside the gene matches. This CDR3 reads CASSSLLLAGLLGDEQFF. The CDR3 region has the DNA TGTGCCAGCAGTTCCCTGTTGCTAGCGGGTCTTCTCGGGGATGAGCAGTTCTTC.

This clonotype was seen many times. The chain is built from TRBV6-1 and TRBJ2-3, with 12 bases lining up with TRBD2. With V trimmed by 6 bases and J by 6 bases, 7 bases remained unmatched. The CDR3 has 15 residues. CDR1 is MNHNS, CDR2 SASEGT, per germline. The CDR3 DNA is TGTGCCAGCAGGTACCTAGCGGGAGGGCCGGATACGCAGTATTTT. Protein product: CASRYLAGGPDTQYF.

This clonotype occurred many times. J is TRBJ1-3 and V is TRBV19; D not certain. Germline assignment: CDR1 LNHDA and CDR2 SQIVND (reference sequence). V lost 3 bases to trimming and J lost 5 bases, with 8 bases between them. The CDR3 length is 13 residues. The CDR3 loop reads CASSIRPRNTIYF. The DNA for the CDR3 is TGTGCCAGTAGTATTAGGCCGCGAAACACCATATATTTT.

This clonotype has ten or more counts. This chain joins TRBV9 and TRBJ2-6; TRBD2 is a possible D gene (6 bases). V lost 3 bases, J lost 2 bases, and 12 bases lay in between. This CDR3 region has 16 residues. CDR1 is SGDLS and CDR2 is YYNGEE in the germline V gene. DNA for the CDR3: TGTGCCAGCAGCGGGGACTTGGTGGCTGGGGCCAACGTCCTGACTTTC. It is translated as CASSGDLVAGANVLTF.

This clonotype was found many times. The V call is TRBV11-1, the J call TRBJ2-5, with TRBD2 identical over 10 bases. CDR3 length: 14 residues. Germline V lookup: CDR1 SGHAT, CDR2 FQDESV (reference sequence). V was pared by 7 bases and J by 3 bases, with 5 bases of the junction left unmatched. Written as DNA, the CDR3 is TGTGCCAGCAAGCACGGGACTAGCGAAGAGACCCAGTACTTC. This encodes CASKHGTSEETQYF.

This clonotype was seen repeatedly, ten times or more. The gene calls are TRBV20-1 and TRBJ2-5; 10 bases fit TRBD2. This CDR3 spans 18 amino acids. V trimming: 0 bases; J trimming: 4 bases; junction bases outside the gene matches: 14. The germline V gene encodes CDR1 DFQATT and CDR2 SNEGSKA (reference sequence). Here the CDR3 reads CSARDLRASGSVGETQYF. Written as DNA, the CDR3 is TGCAGTGCTAGAGATTTAAGGGCTAGCGGGAGTGTGGGAGAGACCCAGTACTTC.

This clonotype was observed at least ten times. CDR3 bases: TGTGCCAGCAGTTTATTTGGGCGGTCACTAGCGGAAAACCCGCTGGAGCAGTTCTTC. Residues: CASSLFGRSLAENPLEQFF. The V call is TRBV27, the J call TRBJ2-1; 8 bases are a match to TRBD2. The junction had 21 bases not matched to a gene; V was cut back by 1 base and J by 10 bases. The germline gives CDR1 MNHEY, CDR2 SMNVEV (reference sequence). The CDR3 covers 19 residues.

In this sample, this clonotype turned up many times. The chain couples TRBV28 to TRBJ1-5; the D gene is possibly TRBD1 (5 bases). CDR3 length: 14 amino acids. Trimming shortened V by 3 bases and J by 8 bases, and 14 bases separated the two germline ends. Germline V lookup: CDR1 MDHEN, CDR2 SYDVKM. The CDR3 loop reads CASSLGTASEPQHF. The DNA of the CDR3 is TGTGCCAGCAGTTTGGGGACCGCCTCTGAGCCCCAGCATTTT.

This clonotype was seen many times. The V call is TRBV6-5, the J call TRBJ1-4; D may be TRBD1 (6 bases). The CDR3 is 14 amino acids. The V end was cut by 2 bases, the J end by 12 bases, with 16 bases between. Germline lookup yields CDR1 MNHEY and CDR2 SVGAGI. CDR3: CASSYALRGGELFF. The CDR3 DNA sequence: TGTGCCAGCAGTTACGCTCTCCGAGGGGGAGAACTGTTTTTT.

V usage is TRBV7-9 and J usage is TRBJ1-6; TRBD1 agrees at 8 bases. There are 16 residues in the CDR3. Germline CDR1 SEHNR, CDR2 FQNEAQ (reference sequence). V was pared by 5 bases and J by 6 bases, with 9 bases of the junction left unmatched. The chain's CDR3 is CASSHGQGFFNSPLHF. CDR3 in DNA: TGTGCCAGCAGCCACGGACAGGGTTTCTTTAATTCACCCCTCCACTTT.

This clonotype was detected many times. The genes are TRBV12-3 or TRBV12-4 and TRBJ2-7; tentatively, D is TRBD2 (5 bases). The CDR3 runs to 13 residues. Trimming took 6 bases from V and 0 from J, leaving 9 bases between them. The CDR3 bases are TGTGCCAGCAGCCTCCGGGACTCCTACGAGCAGTACTTC. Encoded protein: CASSLRDSYEQYF.